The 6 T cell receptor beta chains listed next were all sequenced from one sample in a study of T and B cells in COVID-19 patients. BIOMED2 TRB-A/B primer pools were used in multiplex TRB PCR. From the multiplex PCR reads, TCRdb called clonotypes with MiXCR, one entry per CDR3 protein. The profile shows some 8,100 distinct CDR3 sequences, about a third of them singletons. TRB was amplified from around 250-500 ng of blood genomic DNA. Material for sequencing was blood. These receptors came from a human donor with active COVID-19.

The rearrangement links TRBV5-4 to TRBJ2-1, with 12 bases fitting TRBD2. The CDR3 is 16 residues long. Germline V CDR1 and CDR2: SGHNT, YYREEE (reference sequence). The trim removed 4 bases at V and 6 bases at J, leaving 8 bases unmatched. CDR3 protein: CASSPRTSGVFNEQFF. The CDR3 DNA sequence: TGTGCCAGCAGCCCTAGGACTAGCGGGGTGTTCAATGAGCAGTTCTTC.

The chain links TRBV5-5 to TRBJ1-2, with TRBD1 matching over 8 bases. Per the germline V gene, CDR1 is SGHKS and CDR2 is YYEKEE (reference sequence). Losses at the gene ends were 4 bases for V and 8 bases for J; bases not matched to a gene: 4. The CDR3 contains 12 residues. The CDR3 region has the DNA TGTGCCAGCAGCACCGACAGGGGCGGCTACACCTTC. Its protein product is CASSTDRGGYTF. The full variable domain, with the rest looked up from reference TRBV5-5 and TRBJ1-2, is DAGVTQSPTHLIKTRGQQVTLRCSPISGHKSVSWYQQVLGQGPQFIFQYYEKEERGRGNFPDRFSARQFPNYSSELNVNALLLGDSALYLCASSTDRGGYTFGSGTRLTVV.

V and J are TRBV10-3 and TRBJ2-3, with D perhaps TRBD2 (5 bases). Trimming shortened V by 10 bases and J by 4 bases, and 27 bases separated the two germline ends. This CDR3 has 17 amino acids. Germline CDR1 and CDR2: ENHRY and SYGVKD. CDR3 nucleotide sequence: TGTGCCACCCGGAGCGGTGGTACTCCTACATTCGCAGATACGCAGTATTTT. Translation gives CATRSGGTPTFADTQYF.

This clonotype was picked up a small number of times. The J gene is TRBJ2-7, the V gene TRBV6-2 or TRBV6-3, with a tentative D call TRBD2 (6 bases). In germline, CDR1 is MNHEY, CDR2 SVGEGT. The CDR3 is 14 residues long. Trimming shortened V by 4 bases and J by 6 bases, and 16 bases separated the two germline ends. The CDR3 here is CASSFRERRGEQYF. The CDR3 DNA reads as TGTGCCAGCAGTTTCCGGGAGCGGAGGGGCGAGCAGTACTTC.

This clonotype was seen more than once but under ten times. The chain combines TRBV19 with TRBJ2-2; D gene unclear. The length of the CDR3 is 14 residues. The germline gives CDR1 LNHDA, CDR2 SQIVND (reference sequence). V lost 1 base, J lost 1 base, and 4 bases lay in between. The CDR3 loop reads CASSIGGNTGELFF. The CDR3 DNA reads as TGTGCCAGTAGTATAGGCGGGAACACCGGGGAGCTGTTTTTT.

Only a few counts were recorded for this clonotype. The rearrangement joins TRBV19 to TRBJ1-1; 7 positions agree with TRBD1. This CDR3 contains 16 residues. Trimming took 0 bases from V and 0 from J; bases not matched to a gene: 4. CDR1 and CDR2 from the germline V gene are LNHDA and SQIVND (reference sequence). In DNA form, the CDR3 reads TGTGCCAGTAGTATAGATATAGACAGGGTGAACACTGAAGCTTTCTTT. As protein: CASSIDIDRVNTEAFF.